What follows are 8 T cell receptor beta chains derived from one specimen sequenced in a study of cytomegalovirus exposure and HLA in healthy donors. Clones were sequenced by immunoSEQ multiplex PCR, and TCRdb holds only the in-frame ones, with some missing. The table records 130,000 to 150,000 clones, about 88% of them present only once. The sample taken for sequencing was PBMCs. These receptors were taken from a woman aged 18-29 years in good health and CMV-seropositive.

The V call is TRBV6-6, the J call TRBJ2-7; D is perhaps TRBD1 (6 bases). The CDR3 runs to 11 residues. Looked up from germline, CDR1 is MNHNY and CDR2 is SVGAGI (reference sequence). With 7 bases removed from V and 8 bases from J, the gap between germline ends came to 12 bases. CDR3 nucleotides: TGTGCCAGCACTAGCCAGGGGAAGCAGTACTTC. This sequence encodes CASTSQGKQYF.

The rearrangement joins TRBV5-4 to TRBJ1-4; the D gene is possibly TRBD1 (5 bases). V shed 0 bases and J shed 5 bases, with 11 bases lying between them. Germline loops: CDR1 SGHNT, CDR2 YYREEE (reference sequence). The CDR3 covers 15 residues. CDR3 in amino acids: CASSLGMGQNEKLFF. CDR3 DNA sequence: TGTGCCAGCAGCTTGGGAATGGGGCAGAATGAAAAACTGTTTTTT. The full variable domain, in which reference TRBV5-4 and TRBJ1-4 provide the parts outside the CDR3, is ETGVTQSPTHLIKTRGQQVTLRCSSQSGHNTVSWYQQALGQGPQFIFQYYREEENGRGNFPPRFSGLQFPNYSSELNVNALELDDSALYLCASSLGMGQNEKLFFGSGTQLSVL.

The rearrangement joins TRBV11-2 to TRBJ2-7; 9 positions match TRBD1. Germline-derived CDR1 and CDR2 are SGHAT and FQNNGV. V lost 6 bases to trimming and J lost 2 bases; unmatched junction nucleotides: 8. The CDR3 is made up of 15 amino acids. CDR3 sequence: CASRKPGTGTYEQYF. The CDR3, as DNA: TGTGCCAGCAGAAAACCCGGGACAGGGACCTACGAGCAGTACTTC.

This chain links TRBV7-9 with TRBJ1-2; 10 bases line up with TRBD1. Trimming took 5 bases from V and 12 from J; bases not matched to a gene: 6. The CDR3 length is 12 residues. Germline values: CDR1 SEHNR, CDR2 FQNEAQ (reference sequence). The chain's CDR3 is CASSLGTGADTF. The CDR3 coding sequence is TGTGCCAGCAGCCTCGGGACAGGGGCGGACACCTTC.

The J gene is TRBJ1-3, the V gene TRBV5-6; D gene unclear. Germline V gene data show CDR1 as SGHDT and CDR2 as YYEEEE. V gave up 6 bases and J gave up 2 bases, with 18 bases separating them. The CDR3 totals 16 residues. CDR3: CASNLRGVGAGNTIYF. CDR3 sequence (DNA): TGTGCCAGCAACCTCCGGGGAGTGGGTGCTGGAAACACCATATATTTT. Full variable domain (outside the CDR3, taken from reference TRBV5-6 and TRBJ1-3): DAGVTQSPTHLIKTRGQQVTLRCSPKSGHDTVSWYQQALGQGPQFIFQYYEEEERQRGNFPDRFSGHQFPNYSSELNVNALLLGDSALYLCASNLRGVGAGNTIYFGEGSWLTVV.

The V call is TRBV18, the J call TRBJ1-2; possible D gene TRBD1, 6 bases. V lost 4 bases and J lost 2, with 11 bases in between. The CDR3 covers 14 residues. Germline loops: CDR1 KGHSH, CDR2 LQKENI. CDR3 in DNA: TGTGCCAGCTCACAGGGGGAGTCAAACTATGGCTACACCTTC. Amino acid sequence: CASSQGESNYGYTF.

This sequence joins TRBV30 and TRBJ1-1; no definite D call. The germline V and J ends were trimmed by 0 bases and 8 bases, with 19 bases remaining between them. The CDR3 runs to 15 residues. The germline V gene encodes CDR1 GTSNPN and CDR2 SVGIG (reference sequence). The CDR3 DNA is TGTGCCTGGAGTGTATCCTCCCGGGGTAACCCCGAAGCTTTCTTT. Protein sequence: CAWSVSSRGNPEAFF.

The sample holds one count of this clone. The chain uses TRBV6-5 and TRBJ2-1, with D possibly being TRBD1 (6 bases). The V gene lost 5 bases and the J gene lost 4 bases, with 12 bases spanning the gap. CDR3 length: 14 residues. Germline assignment: CDR1 MNHEY and CDR2 SVGAGI. CDR3 amino acids: CASSPRTVYNEQFF. The CDR3 bases are TGTGCCAGCAGTCCCAGGACAGTTTACAATGAGCAGTTCTTC.